Shown below are 18 T cell receptor beta chains from a single sample sequenced in a study of blood T cell repertoires in COVID-19. Assay: immunoSEQ multiplex PCR; the TCRdb copy retains only in-frame clones and omits some. The sample includes 70,000 to 100,000 clones, 85% to 90% of them seen just once. The specimen sequenced was peripheral blood. The source is an elderly woman with active COVID-19.

The rearrangement links TRBV7-8 to TRBJ2-1, with a weak D call TRBD1 (6 bases). CDR1 is SGHVS and CDR2 is FQNEAQ in the germline V gene. This CDR3 has 16 residues. Between the trimmed V and J ends, which lost 4 bases and 0 bases, there was a span of 13 bases. CDR3 in amino acids: CASSSPRGSSYNEQFF. CDR3 in DNA: TGTGCCAGCAGCTCCCCCAGGGGAAGCTCCTACAATGAGCAGTTCTTC.

This chain uses TRBV11-3 with TRBJ2-1, with 9 bases that match TRBD2. Per germline, CDR1 SGHNT and CDR2 YENEEA. After removal of 5 bases from V and 6 bases from J, the junction contained 8 bases not matched to a gene. This CDR3 spans 15 amino acids. The CDR3 DNA reads TGTGCCAGCAGCGAAAGGCGGGGGGGAGGCAATGAGCAGTTCTTC. Translated: CASSERRGGGNEQFF. Based on the CDR3 plus reference TRBV11-3 and TRBJ2-1, the full variable domain is EAGVVQSPRYKIIEKKQPVAFWCNPISGHNTLYWYLQNLGQGPELLIRYENEEAVDDSQLPKDRFSAERLKGVDSTLKIQPAELGDSAVYLCASSERRGGGNEQFFGPGTRLTVL.

In this sample, this clone turned up a few times. This rearrangement joins TRBV9 to TRBJ2-7; possible D gene TRBD1, 5 bases. Germline V lookup: CDR1 SGDLS, CDR2 YYNGEE. V shed 0 bases and J shed 9 bases, with 16 bases lying between them. CDR3 length equals 14 residues. CDR3 DNA sequence: TGTGCCAGCAGCGTAGCTTCGCAGGGAAATCGGCAGTACTTC. Encoded protein: CASSVASQGNRQYF.

The chain joins TRBV19 to TRBJ2-7; D ambiguous. CDR3 size: 11 residues. V was clipped by 5 bases and J by 4 bases, with 6 bases between them. Germline V gene lookup returns CDR1 LNHDA and CDR2 SQIVND (reference sequence). For the CDR3, the DNA is TGTGCCAGTAGTTGGGCATACGAGCAGTACTTC. Translating it yields CASSWAYEQYF.

The chain is built from TRBV6-2 or TRBV6-3 and TRBJ1-2, with 8 bases fitting TRBD1. CDR1 MNHEY and CDR2 SVGEGT come from the germline V gene. This CDR3 has 17 residues. Germline trimming cut 6 bases from V and 2 bases from J; bases unmatched to any gene: 14. Here the CDR3 DNA reads TGTGCCAGCAGCCGCAACAGGGGGAGAACACAAAACTATGGCTACACCTTC. It yields the protein CASSRNRGRTQNYGYTF.

The chain joins TRBV30 to TRBJ1-2; TRBD1 matches at 10 bases. This CDR3 is 17 amino acids long. J was trimmed by 4 bases and V by 3 bases; bases with no gene match: 14. Germline V CDR1 and CDR2: GTSNPN, SVGIG (reference sequence). The DNA for the CDR3 is TGTGCCTGGAGAATGTTGGCGGAAGGGACAGGGGTCTATGGCTACACCTTC. As protein: CAWRMLAEGTGVYGYTF.

V is TRBV24-1 and J is TRBJ2-1; 7 bases match TRBD1. CDR3 length: 16 residues. V was pared by 3 bases and J by 6 bases, with 10 bases of the junction left unmatched. Germline V gives CDR1 KGHDR, CDR2 SFDVKD. The CDR3 spells CATSDVNQGVGNEQFF. CDR3 coding DNA: TGTGCCACCAGTGATGTGAACCAGGGGGTAGGCAATGAGCAGTTCTTC.

The V and J genes are TRBV5-5 and TRBJ1-6, with D perhaps matching TRBD1 (6 bases). The CDR3 consists of 17 residues. Germline V lookup: CDR1 SGHKS, CDR2 YYEKEE (reference sequence). The ends were cut back, 4 bases at V and 0 bases at J, with 14 bases in the middle. CDR3 nucleotide sequence: TGTGCCAGCAGCACTCAGGGGCCCCTCTCCTATAATTCACCCCTCCACTTT. Encoded protein: CASSTQGPLSYNSPLHF. Using reference TRBV5-5 and TRBJ1-6 for the parts outside the CDR3, the full variable domain is DAGVTQSPTHLIKTRGQQVTLRCSPISGHKSVSWYQQVLGQGPQFIFQYYEKEERGRGNFPDRFSARQFPNYSSELNVNALLLGDSALYLCASSTQGPLSYNSPLHFGNGTRLTVT.

The J gene is TRBJ2-2, the V gene TRBV6-2 or TRBV6-3, with D uncertain. Between the trimmed V and J ends, which lost 4 bases and 5 bases, there was a span of 8 bases. The CDR3 extends over 13 amino acids. Germline CDR1 reads MNHEY; CDR2 reads SVGEGT. CDR3 protein: CASSFTSTGELFF. CDR3 bases: TGTGCCAGCAGTTTCACATCGACCGGGGAGCTGTTTTTT.

The CDR3 is CASSQDLPGENSPLHF. As DNA, the CDR3 is TGCGCCAGCAGCCAAGATTTACCAGGGGAAAATTCACCCCTCCACTTT. The rearrangement uses TRBV4-3 and TRBJ1-6, with D tentatively TRBD1 (6 bases). V was shortened by 0 bases and J by 7 bases, with 13 bases between the two germline ends. CDR3 size: 16 residues. The germline gives CDR1 LGHNA, CDR2 YSLEER.

This chain uses TRBV7-2 with TRBJ2-1; D unresolved. Germline V gene lookup returns CDR1 SGHTA and CDR2 FQGNSA. Trimming took off 1 base at V and 7 bases at J, with 8 bases between the two ends. There are 13 residues in the CDR3. The CDR3 coding sequence is TGTGCCAGCAGCTTAGTGCACGGGAATGAGCAGTTCTTC. It codes for CASSLVHGNEQFF.

This chain links TRBV2 with TRBJ1-3; D is uncertain. The V end lost 6 bases, the J end lost 2 bases, and 8 bases lay between the germline ends. Germline V CDR1 and CDR2: SNHLY, FYNNEI. The CDR3 is 13 residues long. CDR3 protein: CASRVGAGNTIYF. Written as DNA, the CDR3 is TGTGCCAGCAGGGTGGGCGCTGGAAACACCATATATTTT.

This rearrangement joins TRBV11-2 to TRBJ2-6, with a possible D match to TRBD1 (6 bases). The germline V gene encodes CDR1 SGHAT and CDR2 FQNNGV. V was clipped by 5 bases and J by 2 bases, with 10 bases between them. The CDR3 has 15 residues. This CDR3 reads CASSHAGAGANVLTF. The DNA of the CDR3 is TGTGCCAGCAGCCACGCAGGGGCTGGGGCCAACGTCCTGACTTTC.

The chain recombines TRBV12-3 or TRBV12-4 with TRBJ2-7; 8 bases line up with TRBD1. With V trimmed by 3 bases and J by 6 bases, 4 bases remained unmatched. There are 13 residues in the CDR3. CDR3 in DNA: TGTGCCAGCAGTTTGGACAGGGCCAGCGAGCAGTACTTC. Translating it yields CASSLDRASEQYF.

This chain links TRBV9 with TRBJ1-3; TRBD1 might be the D (5 bases). With 0 bases removed from V and 0 bases from J, the gap between germline ends came to 19 bases. The CDR3 is made up of 19 amino acids. Germline CDR1 is SGDLS and CDR2 is YYNGEE. The CDR3: CASSVGPLGPRDSGNTIYF. The CDR3 DNA follows: TGTGCCAGCAGCGTAGGCCCTCTCGGGCCCAGGGACTCTGGAAACACCATATATTTT.

The CDR3 here is CASSQDVRGQGFREQYF. DNA of the CDR3: TGTGCCAGCAGCCAAGATGTCAGGGGACAGGGGTTTCGGGAGCAGTACTTC. The chain links TRBV14 to TRBJ2-7; 10 nucleotides line up with TRBD1. The junction had 12 bases not matched to a gene; V was cut back by 0 bases and J by 7 bases. CDR1 and CDR2 from the germline V gene are SGHDN and FVKESK. CDR3 size: 17 residues.

The chain couples TRBV7-9 to TRBJ2-7, with D perhaps TRBD1 (6 bases). The CDR3 covers 14 residues. The ends were cut back, 5 bases at V and 0 bases at J, with 11 bases in the middle. Germline values: CDR1 SEHNR, CDR2 FQNEAQ (reference sequence). The CDR3 coding sequence is TGTGCCAGCAGCCTCGGACAGAGCTCCTACGAGCAGTACTTC. Translating it yields CASSLGQSSYEQYF. The complete variable domain, with remaining parts taken from reference TRBV7-9 and TRBJ2-7, reads DTGVSQNPRHKITKRGQNVTFRCDPISEHNRLYWYRQTLGQGPEFLTYFQNEAQLEKSRLLSDRFSAERPKGSFSTLEIQRTEQGDSAMYLCASSLGQSSYEQYFGPGTRLTVT.

DNA of the CDR3: TGCGCCAGCAGCTTAGGACAGGGGGCTGACGAGCAGTACTTC. Encoded protein: CASSLGQGADEQYF. The chain combines TRBV5-1 with TRBJ2-7; 11 bases fit TRBD1. The CDR3 extends over 14 amino acids. From germline, CDR1 is SGHRS and CDR2 YFSETQ. V was clipped by 2 bases and J by 5 bases; unmatched bases: 3.